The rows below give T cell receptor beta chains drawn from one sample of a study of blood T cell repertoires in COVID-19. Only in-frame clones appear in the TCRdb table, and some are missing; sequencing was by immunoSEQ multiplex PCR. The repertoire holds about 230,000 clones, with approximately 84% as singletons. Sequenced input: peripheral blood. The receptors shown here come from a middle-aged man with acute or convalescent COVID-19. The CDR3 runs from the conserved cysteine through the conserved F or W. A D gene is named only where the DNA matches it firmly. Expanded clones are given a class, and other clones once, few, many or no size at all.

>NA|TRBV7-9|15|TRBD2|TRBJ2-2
CASSLSRGDTGELFF
TGTGCCAGCAGCTTAAGTCGGGGGGATACCGGGGAGCTGTTTTTT
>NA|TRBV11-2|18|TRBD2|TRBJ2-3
CASSLELGLAGHTDTQYF
TGTGCCAGCAGCTTAGAATTGGGGCTAGCGGGGCACACAGATACGCAGTATTTT
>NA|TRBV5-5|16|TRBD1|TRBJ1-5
CASSLGQGEQNQPQHF
TGTGCCAGCAGCTTGGGACAGGGGGAGCAGAATCAGCCCCAGCATTTT
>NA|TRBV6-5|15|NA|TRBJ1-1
CASSPHRNMNTEAFF
TGTGCCAGCAGTCCCCACAGGAACATGAACACTGAAGCTTTCTTT
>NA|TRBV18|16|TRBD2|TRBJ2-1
CASSPGLAASYNEQFF
TGTGCCAGCTCACCCGGACTAGCGGCTTCCTACAATGAGCAGTTCTTC
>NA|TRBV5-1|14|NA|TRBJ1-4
CASSPPGFPEKLFF
TGCGCCAGCAGCCCTCCAGGGTTCCCTGAAAAACTGTTTTTT
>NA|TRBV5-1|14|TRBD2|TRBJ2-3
CASSLVLAADTQYF
TGCGCCAGCAGCTTGGTGCTAGCGGCAGATACGCAGTATTTT
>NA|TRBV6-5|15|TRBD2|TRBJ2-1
CASSYRGVTNNEQFF
TGTGCCAGCAGTTACCGGGGGGTCACTAACAATGAGCAGTTCTTC
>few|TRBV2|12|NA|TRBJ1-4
CASSVSPGKLFF
TGTGCCAGCAGCGTCTCCCCAGGAAAACTGTTTTTT
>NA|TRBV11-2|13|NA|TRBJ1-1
CASSLRENTEAFF
TGTGCCAGCAGCCTGAGGGAGAACACTGAAGCTTTCTTT
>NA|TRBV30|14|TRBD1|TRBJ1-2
CAWSVARQGSGYTF
TGTGCCTGGAGTGTTGCTCGACAGGGGAGTGGCTACACCTTC
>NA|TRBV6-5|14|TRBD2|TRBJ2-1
CASTSGGAGNEQFF
TGTGCCAGCACTAGCGGGGGGGCTGGGAATGAGCAGTTCTTC
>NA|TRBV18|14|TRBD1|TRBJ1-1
CASSPKGAATEAFF
TGTGCCAGCTCACCAAAGGGGGCGGCCACTGAAGCTTTCTTT